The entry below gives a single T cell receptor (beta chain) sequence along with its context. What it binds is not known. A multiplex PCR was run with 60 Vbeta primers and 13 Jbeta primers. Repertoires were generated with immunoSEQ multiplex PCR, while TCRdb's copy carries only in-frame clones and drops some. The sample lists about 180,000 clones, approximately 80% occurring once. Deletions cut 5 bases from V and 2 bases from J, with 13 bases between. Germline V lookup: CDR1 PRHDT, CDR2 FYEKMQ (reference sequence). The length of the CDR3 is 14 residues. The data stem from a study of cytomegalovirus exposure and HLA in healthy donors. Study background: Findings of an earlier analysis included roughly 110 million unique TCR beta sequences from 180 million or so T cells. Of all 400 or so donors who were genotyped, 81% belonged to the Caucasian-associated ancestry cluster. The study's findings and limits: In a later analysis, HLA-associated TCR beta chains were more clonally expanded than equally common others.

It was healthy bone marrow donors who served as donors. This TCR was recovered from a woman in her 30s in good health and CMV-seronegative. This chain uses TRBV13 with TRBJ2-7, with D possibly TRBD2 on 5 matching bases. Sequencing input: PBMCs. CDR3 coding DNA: TGTGCCAGCAGCCAAACTAGTTCCCCCTACGAGCAGTACTTC. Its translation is CASSQTSSPYEQYF.